Detailed here is one T cell receptor beta chain. The data were produced by immunoSEQ multiplex PCR, yet TCRdb's version contains in-frame clones alone and is incomplete. The sample has 70,000 to 90,000 clones; 85% are singletons. V shed 5 bases, J shed 3 bases, and the junction held 5 bases outside the gene matches. This CDR3 is 15 amino acids long. The germline CDR1 and CDR2 sequences are SGHTA and FQGNSA. The data derive from a study of blood T cell repertoires in COVID-19. At the level of the study: Sites in the United States, Italy and Spain provided acute and convalescent COVID-19 samples.

The chain couples TRBV7-2 to TRBJ1-4; 8 bases line up with TRBD1. The receptor comes from a man aged 55 to 70 with acute or convalescent COVID-19. The material sequenced was peripheral blood. DNA of the CDR3: TGTGCCAGCAGCGAACGACAGGGGTCTAATGAAAAACTGTTTTTT. Translated, it gives CASSERQGSNEKLFF.